This T cell receptor (beta chain) was recovered during a study of blood T cell repertoires in COVID-19. Overall study: Samples representing acute and convalescent COVID-19 were sourced from the United States, Italy and Spain.

Trimming at V came to 2 bases and at J to 6 bases, leaving 8 bases not matched to a gene. The CDR3 is 16 residues long. Germline V gives CDR1 SGHKS, CDR2 YYEKEE (reference sequence). Profiling relied on immunoSEQ multiplex PCR, and the TCRdb table lists in-frame clones only, not all of them. The sample consists of roughly 450,000 clones, about 90% of them appearing once. Clinical histories supplied by participants themselves formed the basis of cohort assignment. In Cohort 3, a recovered donor had either two negative PCRs, clearance, or symptom resolution. The count of this clone is one. Input material: PBMCs or T cells enriched from blood (not recorded which). This sequence originates from a man aged 18 to 29 who had recovered from COVID-19. The chain is built from TRBV5-5 and TRBJ1-6; TRBD1 aligns across 7 bases. For the CDR3, the DNA is TGTGCCAGCAGCTTCAGGGACAGCCAACTTAATTCACCCCTCCACTTT. It translates to CASSFRDSQLNSPLHF.